Following are 17 T cell receptor beta chains from one sample sequenced in a study of OX40 agonist ivuxolimab in advanced cancers. TCRdb's copy holds only in-frame clones and misses some; the assay was immunoSEQ multiplex PCR. The sample lists about 69,000 clones, about 89% seen once, with roughly 15% in the top ten. The specimen was CD4+ or CD8+ T cells sorted from blood, collected in a trial of the OX40 agonist ivuxolimab. These receptors were obtained from an adult with an advanced solid tumor such as melanoma, head and neck, liver or kidney cancer.

The gene calls are TRBV19 and TRBJ2-1, with TRBD2 matching over 14 bases. CDR1 is LNHDA and CDR2 is SQIVND in the germline V gene (reference sequence). Trimming cost V 1 base and J 3 bases; bases outside gene matches: 8. CDR3 length: 19 amino acids. Here the CDR3 DNA reads TGTGCCAGTAGTATAGCCCTCGGACTAGCGGGAGGCTTCTACAATGAGCAGTTCTTC. Protein: CASSIALGLAGGFYNEQFF. Based on the CDR3 plus reference TRBV19 and TRBJ2-1, the full variable domain is DGGITQSPKYLFRKEGQNVTLSCEQNLNHDAMYWYRQDPGQGLRLIYYSQIVNDFQKGDIAEGYSVSREKKESFPLTVTSAQKNPTAFYLCASSIALGLAGGFYNEQFFGPGTRLTVL.

This rearrangement joins TRBV6-1 to TRBJ2-3; 11 bases map to TRBD2. Germline V CDR1 and CDR2: MNHNS, SASEGT. Unmatched junction bases numbered 14, after V lost 3 bases and J lost 3 bases. The CDR3 runs 19 residues. As DNA, the CDR3 is TGTGCCAGCAGTGAGGGGGGACTAGCGGAAGAGCAGGGTACAGATACGCAGTATTTT. This sequence encodes CASSEGGLAEEQGTDTQYF.

This chain links TRBV7-9 with TRBJ1-1; D remains unclear. Germline loops: CDR1 SEHNR, CDR2 FQNEAQ (reference sequence). Trimming shortened V by 5 bases and J by 5 bases, and 12 bases separated the two germline ends. The CDR3 has 13 amino acids. The CDR3 bases are TGTGCCAGCAGCACGCCCCTGAGGACTGAAGCTTTCTTT. Encoded protein: CASSTPLRTEAFF.

Written as DNA, the CDR3 is TGCAGCGAAGACCAAACAGGAACGGGTACGCAGTATTTT. Protein: CSEDQTGTGTQYF. The rearrangement uses TRBV29-1 and TRBJ2-3, with D possibly TRBD1 on 5 matching bases. V dropped 7 bases and J dropped 8 bases, with 19 bases sitting between them. CDR3 size: 13 residues. Germline V CDR1 and CDR2: SQVTM, ANQGSEA.

The chain combines TRBV19 with TRBJ2-1, with D possibly called TRBD1 or TRBD2 (5 bases each). CDR3 length: 14 residues. V was clipped by 4 bases and J by 6 bases, with 13 bases between them. Germline V gene lookup returns CDR1 LNHDA and CDR2 SQIVND (reference sequence). In DNA, the CDR3 is TGTGCCAGTAGTAAGCGGACAAAGTTCAATGAGCAGTTCTTC. Its translation: CASSKRTKFNEQFF.

This clone was observed a single time. The gene calls are TRBV28 and TRBJ2-1; TRBD2 matches at 10 bases. Per the germline V gene, CDR1 is MDHEN and CDR2 is SYDVKM. V lost 6 bases and J lost 5; bases outside the gene matches: 7. This CDR3 comprises 15 residues. CDR3 nucleotide sequence: TGTGCCAGCAGCCCGACTAGCGGGCTTCACAATGAGCAGTTCTTC. Protein product: CASSPTSGLHNEQFF.

The gene calls are TRBV7-2 and TRBJ2-5; 12 nucleotides line up with TRBD1. The end of the DNA aligns better with TRBJ2-7, so the J call may be wrong. Germline assignment: CDR1 SGHTA and CDR2 FQGNSA. This CDR3 comprises 16 residues. In DNA, the CDR3 is TGTGCCAGCAGCTTAGCGGGACAGGGGGCCCGGTACGAGCAGTACTTC. Translating gives CASSLAGQGARYEQYF.

The chain links TRBV28 to TRBJ1-2; 9 nucleotides align to TRBD1. CDR3 length: 16 residues. Germline lookup yields CDR1 MDHEN and CDR2 SYDVKM. With V trimmed by 1 base and J by 4 bases, 7 bases remained unmatched. DNA of the CDR3: TGTGCCAGCAGTTTATCCCCCGGGACAGGGATCTATGGCTACACCTTC. This sequence encodes CASSLSPGTGIYGYTF.

The chain uses TRBV7-8 and TRBJ2-3; tentative D call: TRBD2 (6 bases). This CDR3 spans 14 amino acids. Germline V gives CDR1 SGHVS, CDR2 FQNEAQ. Trimming stripped 5 bases from V and 4 bases from J, with 13 bases between. The CDR3 sequence: CASSPRASADTQYF. CDR3 nucleotides: TGTGCCAGCAGCCCCCGAGCTAGCGCAGATACGCAGTATTTT.

The chain has TRBV28 and TRBJ2-1, with D perhaps assigned TRBD1 or TRBD2 (5 bases each). V was pared by 6 bases and J by 3 bases, with 21 bases between. Germline V gene sequence: CDR1 MDHEN, CDR2 SYDVKM. This CDR3 is 17 amino acids long. CDR3 nucleotide sequence: TGTGCCAGCAGGGACATTGAACTAGGCCTATACTACAATGAGCAGTTCTTC. Translating it yields CASRDIELGLYYNEQFF. Looking up the rest from reference TRBV28 and TRBJ2-1 gives the full variable domain: DVKVTQSSRYLVKRTGEKVFLECVQDMDHENMFWYRQDPGLGLRLIYFSYDVKMKEKGDIPEGYSVSREKKERFSLILESASTNQTSMYLCASRDIELGLYYNEQFFGPGTRLTVL.

CDR3 amino acids: CASTETTNTGELFF. CDR3 coding DNA: TGTGCCAGCACTGAGACAACGAACACCGGGGAGCTGTTTTTT. The J gene is TRBJ2-2, the V gene TRBV25-1, with D unclear. This CDR3 spans 14 amino acids. The germline gives CDR1 MGHDK, CDR2 SYGVNS. The V gene lost 7 bases and the J gene lost 0 bases, with 9 bases spanning the gap.

J is TRBJ2-3 and V is TRBV19, with a weak D call TRBD2 (5 bases). Germline V gene data show CDR1 as LNHDA and CDR2 as SQIVND (reference sequence). Trimming cost V 5 bases and J 3 bases, with 15 bases left between them. The CDR3 contains 15 residues. CDR3 in amino acids: CASSDEGTATDTQYF. The CDR3, as DNA: TGTGCCAGTAGTGACGAGGGTACGGCGACAGATACGCAGTATTTT.

This chain links TRBV5-1 with TRBJ2-1; 9 positions agree with TRBD1. The CDR3 covers 18 residues. CDR1 SGHRS and CDR2 YFSETQ come from the germline V gene. V was clipped by 7 bases and J by 4 bases; unmatched bases: 18. Here the CDR3 reads CASAEQGARQAAYNEQFF. CDR3 in DNA: TGCGCCAGCGCCGAACAGGGGGCCCGACAAGCGGCATACAATGAGCAGTTCTTC. The full variable domain, with the rest looked up from reference TRBV5-1 and TRBJ2-1, is KAGVTQTPRYLIKTRGQQVTLSCSPISGHRSVSWYQQTPGQGLQFLFEYFSETQRNKGNFPGRFSGRQFSNSRSEMNVSTLELGDSALYLCASAEQGARQAAYNEQFFGPGTRLTVL.

The chain combines TRBV30 with TRBJ2-1, with D perhaps matching TRBD2 (5 bases). The germline CDR1 and CDR2 sequences are GTSNPN and SVGIG (reference sequence). The CDR3 consists of 17 residues. Trimming cost V 5 bases and J 3 bases, with 23 bases left between them. The CDR3 DNA reads TGTGCCTGGGGCTTTGGACTCCTTGGCCAACGCTACAATGAGCAGTTCTTC. Its protein is CAWGFGLLGQRYNEQFF.

The table lists this clone with a few counts. CDR3 loop: CASSGGGELFF. CDR3 bases: TGTGCCAGCTCCGGAGGCGGGGAGCTGTTTTTT. The chain recombines TRBV7-3 with TRBJ2-2; possibly TRBD2 for D (5 bases). Trimming pared 8 bases from V and 7 bases from J, leaving 8 bases between. This CDR3 has 11 residues. Germline-derived CDR1 and CDR2 are SGHTA and FQGTGA.

This chain connects TRBV7-9 to TRBJ2-3; 7 nucleotides line up with TRBD1. Germline values: CDR1 SEHNR, CDR2 FQNEAQ (reference sequence). V was pared by 3 bases and J by 1 base, with 7 bases of the junction left unmatched. CDR3 length equals 16 residues. The DNA for the CDR3 is TGTGCCAGCAGCTTTCCCCCCGGACAGGGCACAGATACGCAGTATTTT. Translated: CASSFPPGQGTDTQYF.

The rearrangement joins TRBV13 to TRBJ2-2; 11 bases align to TRBD2. Germline-derived CDR1 and CDR2 are PRHDT and FYEKMQ (reference sequence). CDR3 size: 17 residues. V dropped 3 bases and J dropped 1; count of bases not matched to a gene: 4. In DNA form, the CDR3 reads TGTGCCAGCAGCTTCACCGGGACTAGCGGGAACACCGGGGAGCTGTTTTTT. Encoded protein: CASSFTGTSGNTGELFF.